The clone carrying this T cell receptor (beta chain) was observed many times. The antigen is undetermined. The CDR3 spans 20 residues. Germline V gives CDR1 KGHSH, CDR2 LQKENI. With 1 base removed from V and 6 bases from J, the gap between germline ends came to 31 bases. The TCR beta CDR3 regions underwent amplification using RNA transcripts as the source. The HTBI primer set served for first-round RT-PCR of the TCR CDR3. One entry per CDR3 protein, called by TCRdb with MiXCR from the multiplex PCR reads. The sample yields 240,000 or so distinct CDR3 sequences, about 15% seen once. This specimen belongs to a study of T cells in Graves' hyperthyroidism and ophthalmopathy. Findings and limits, study-wide: A model using 13 V-J features told ophthalmopathy apart from stable hyperthyroidism. Before onset, ophthalmopathy was predicted by the model a median about six months earlier.

The sequenced sample was blood. This clonotype was sampled from a woman younger than 35 with Graves' ophthalmopathy. The rearrangement uses TRBV18 and TRBJ2-7; D assignment may be TRBD1 or TRBD2 (5 bases each). The CDR3 is CASSPLGPGGQTGSAIEQYF. In DNA, the CDR3 is TGTGCCAGCTCACCACTCGGGCCAGGAGGACAAACTGGGTCGGCTATCGAGCAGTACTTC.